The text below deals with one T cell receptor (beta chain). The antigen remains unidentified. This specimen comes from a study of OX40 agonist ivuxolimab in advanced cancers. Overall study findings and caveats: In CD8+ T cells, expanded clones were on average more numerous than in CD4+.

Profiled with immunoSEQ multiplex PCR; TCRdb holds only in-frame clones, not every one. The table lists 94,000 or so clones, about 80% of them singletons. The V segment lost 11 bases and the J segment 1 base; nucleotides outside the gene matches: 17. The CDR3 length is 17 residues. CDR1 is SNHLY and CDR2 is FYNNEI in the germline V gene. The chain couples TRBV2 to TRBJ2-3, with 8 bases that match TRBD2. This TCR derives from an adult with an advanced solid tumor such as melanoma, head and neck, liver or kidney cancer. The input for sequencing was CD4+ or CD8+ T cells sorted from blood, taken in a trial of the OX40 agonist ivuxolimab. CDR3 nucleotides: TGTGCCTCAGGCCGTAGCGGGGAGGAGCCCGGCACAGATACGCAGTATTTT. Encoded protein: CASGRSGEEPGTDTQYF.